These 23 T cell receptor beta chains originate from one sample sequenced in a study of shared clonotypes between healthy human individuals. TCRdb's copy holds only in-frame clones and misses some; the assay was immunoSEQ multiplex PCR. The profile covers around 1.9 million clones, with about 93% appearing a single time and more than 1.5% taken by the ten largest. Naive CD8 cells comprised CD45RO-negative, CCR7-positively selected cells, excluding terminally differentiated effector memory CD45RA+ cells. The sequenced sample consisted of naive CD8+ T cells from PBMCs. The receptors were gathered from a man aged 18 to 30 in good health. Some clones in this sample may be carry-over from other donors' samples.

This rearrangement joins TRBV20-1 to TRBJ1-2; D unclear. CDR1 and CDR2 from the germline V gene are DFQATT and SNEGSKA (reference sequence). There are 11 residues in the CDR3. V was trimmed by 1 base and J by 7 bases, leaving 7 bases between them. The DNA for the CDR3 is TGCAGTGCTAGAGGACACCTTGGCTACACCTTC. It is translated as CSARGHLGYTF.

This rearrangement joins TRBV7-9 to TRBJ2-1; 12 nucleotides agree with TRBD2. This CDR3 region has 18 residues. With V trimmed by 1 base and J by 7 bases, 11 bases remained unmatched. Germline loops: CDR1 SEHNR, CDR2 FQNEAQ (reference sequence). The CDR3 coding sequence is TGTGCCAGCAGCTTAGTTCCTAGCGGGAGGGGGAGGGTTAATGAGCAGTTCTTC. Its translation: CASSLVPSGRGRVNEQFF.

The chain joins TRBV23-1 to TRBJ2-1, with D possibly matching TRBD2 (6 bases). TRBV23-1 qualifies as an ORF whose function is uncertain. The CDR3 spans 15 residues. Trimming stripped 6 bases from V and 9 bases from J, with 21 bases between. The CDR3 region has the DNA TGCGCCAGCAGCGACACATACGATAGACTAGGTGAGCAGTTCTTC. Amino acid sequence: CASSDTYDRLGEQFF.

This clone has just one count. The chain combines TRBV28 with TRBJ1-3; D ambiguous. The CDR3 totals 14 residues. The V and J ends lost 6 bases and 8 bases respectively, with 17 bases between them. Germline V lookup: CDR1 MDHEN, CDR2 SYDVKM. CDR3: CASRLFRRWDTIYF. As DNA, the CDR3 is TGTGCCAGCAGGCTATTTCGTCGGTGGGACACCATATATTTT.

V usage is TRBV5-8 and J usage is TRBJ2-1, with unresolved D. The germline V gene has CDR1 SGHTS and CDR2 YDEGEE. CDR3 size: 15 residues. Between the trimmed V and J ends, which lost 6 bases and 2 bases, there was a span of 15 bases. DNA of the CDR3: TGTGCCAGCACCCCATGGACCCTCACCTACAATGAGCAGTTCTTC. It translates to CASTPWTLTYNEQFF.

The CDR3 protein is CASNDLTVNTEAFF. The CDR3 region has the DNA TGTGCCAGCAATGACCTGACAGTTAACACTGAAGCTTTCTTT. The gene calls are TRBV27 and TRBJ1-1; perhaps TRBD1 as D (5 bases). This CDR3 spans 14 amino acids. Germline CDR1 is MNHEY and CDR2 is SMNVEV (reference sequence). The V end lost 7 bases, the J end lost 2 bases, and 14 bases lay between the germline ends.

This CDR3 reads CASMKVLGTSGRVGDNEQFF. CDR3 in DNA: TGTGCCAGCATGAAAGTACTTGGGACTAGCGGGAGGGTCGGGGACAATGAGCAGTTCTTC. The chain recombines TRBV2 with TRBJ2-1, with 16 bases that match TRBD2. J lost 5 bases, V lost 7 bases, and 17 bases had no gene match. The length of the CDR3 is 20 residues. Germline V gene lookup returns CDR1 SNHLY and CDR2 FYNNEI.

The chain links TRBV5-4 to TRBJ2-2; D unclear. The CDR3 is made up of 15 amino acids. The V end was cut by 0 bases, the J end by 3 bases, with 9 bases between. Germline loops: CDR1 SGHNT, CDR2 YYREEE (reference sequence). This chain's CDR3 is CASSLGLPHTGELFF. The CDR3 region has the DNA TGTGCCAGCAGCTTGGGACTTCCCCACACCGGGGAGCTGTTTTTT.

The CDR3 region has the DNA TGCAGCGTTGATTTGGGACAGGCCTCCGGCTACACCTTC. It codes for CSVDLGQASGYTF. This rearrangement joins TRBV29-1 to TRBJ1-2, with TRBD1 matching over 8 bases. Germline V gene data show CDR1 as SQVTM and CDR2 as ANQGSEA. This CDR3 contains 13 residues. Trimming removed 3 bases from V and 8 bases from J; junction bases left unmatched: 8.

J is TRBJ1-2 and V is TRBV6-5; D perhaps matches TRBD1 (6 bases). In germline, CDR1 is MNHEY, CDR2 SVGAGI. The CDR3 is 16 residues long. V gave up 0 bases and J gave up 8 bases, with 19 bases separating them. DNA for the CDR3: TGTGCCAGCAGTTACTCGACAGGATGGCCTACTTTGGGCTACACCTTC. It codes for CASSYSTGWPTLGYTF.

This sequence joins TRBV28 and TRBJ1-4; maybe TRBD1 (6 bases). The V end was cut by 5 bases, the J end by 0 bases, with 25 bases between. The CDR3 is 20 amino acids. Germline CDR1 is MDHEN and CDR2 is SYDVKM. The CDR3 DNA is TGTGCCAGCAGTAATCTGCGGGGGCAGTCGATACGCCCAACTAATGAAAAACTGTTTTTT. It yields the protein CASSNLRGQSIRPTNEKLFF.

This sequence joins TRBV6-6 and TRBJ2-7; TRBD1 might be the D (6 bases). The CDR3 contains 14 residues. The V and J ends lost 0 bases and 6 bases respectively, with 12 bases between them. CDR1 MNHNY and CDR2 SVGAGI come from the germline V gene (reference sequence). The CDR3 region is CASSYSGGRAEQYF. The CDR3 bases are TGTGCCAGCAGTTACTCAGGGGGAAGGGCCGAGCAGTACTTC.

This clone was recorded once. This chain connects TRBV19 to TRBJ2-6; D gene ambiguous. Germline V lookup: CDR1 LNHDA, CDR2 SQIVND (reference sequence). The CDR3 is 15 residues long. The ends were cut back, 3 bases at V and 1 base at J, with 7 bases in the middle. The CDR3 bases are TGTGCCAGTAGTATTACCCCTTCTGGGGCCAACGTCCTGACTTTC. It specifies CASSITPSGANVLTF. Combining the CDR3 with reference TRBV19 and TRBJ2-6 gives the whole variable domain DGGITQSPKYLFRKEGQNVTLSCEQNLNHDAMYWYRQDPGQGLRLIYYSQIVNDFQKGDIAEGYSVSREKKESFPLTVTSAQKNPTAFYLCASSITPSGANVLTFGAGSRLTVL.

The chain has TRBV6-6 and TRBJ1-2; 9 positions match TRBD1. The J segment lost 6 bases and the V segment lost 5 bases, leaving 7 bases of the junction unmatched. Germline V CDR1 and CDR2: MNHNY, SVGAGI (reference sequence). The CDR3 contains 14 residues. The CDR3 spells CASSNHRDRDGYTF. CDR3 in DNA: TGTGCCAGCAGTAACCACCGGGACAGGGATGGCTACACCTTC.

The J gene is TRBJ2-1, the V gene TRBV28; tentative D call: TRBD2 (6 bases). With 6 bases removed from V and 4 bases from J, the gap between germline ends came to 16 bases. Germline-derived CDR1 and CDR2 are MDHEN and SYDVKM. This CDR3 has 15 amino acids. CDR3 coding DNA: TGTGCCAGCAGCTATGGGACTGGATTTTACAATGAGCAGTTCTTC. Its translation: CASSYGTGFYNEQFF.

The rearrangement links TRBV7-9 to TRBJ1-3, with 7 positions matching TRBD1. Losses at the gene ends were 5 bases for V and 4 bases for J; bases not matched to a gene: 2. CDR1 is SEHNR, CDR2 FQNEAQ, per germline (reference sequence). The CDR3 is 13 amino acids. For the CDR3, the DNA is TGTGCCAGCAGCGGGACAGTCGGAAACACCATATATTTT. Translated: CASSGTVGNTIYF.

The rearrangement links TRBV27 to TRBJ2-7, with D perhaps TRBD2 (5 bases). The germline CDR1 and CDR2 sequences are MNHEY and SMNVEV (reference sequence). Trimming removed 3 bases at V and 6 bases at J, with 6 bases between. CDR3 size: 11 residues. CDR3 loop: CASSFRGEQYF. The CDR3 DNA sequence: TGTGCCAGCAGTTTTCGGGGCGAGCAGTACTTC.

Comments on this clone: The same CDR3 is also encoded by other DNA sequences in this sample. The V gene is TRBV27, the J gene TRBJ2-7; D gene uncertain. Germline CDR1 reads MNHEY; CDR2 reads SMNVEV (reference sequence). This CDR3 comprises 13 residues. Trimming pared 0 bases from V and 4 bases from J, leaving 7 bases between. The CDR3 DNA reads TGTGCCAGCAGTTTATCGGGAAGATACGAGCAGTACTTC. Protein: CASSLSGRYEQYF.

This sequence joins TRBV19 and TRBJ2-1, with a possible D match to TRBD2 (6 bases). In germline, CDR1 is LNHDA, CDR2 SQIVND (reference sequence). With 9 bases removed from V and 0 bases from J, the gap between germline ends came to 6 bases. The CDR3 has 12 amino acids. CDR3 loop: CASGSSYNEQFF. The CDR3 nucleotides read TGTGCCAGCGGGAGCTCCTACAATGAGCAGTTCTTC.

The gene calls are TRBV7-6 and TRBJ2-2, with TRBD2 matching 12 bases. Per germline, CDR1 SGHVS and CDR2 FNYEAQ. The CDR3 runs 17 residues. V gave up 5 bases and J gave up 2 bases; unmatched junction bases: 6. The CDR3 DNA sequence: TGTGCCAGCAGCCCTAGGGGACTAGCGGGTAACACCGGGGAGCTGTTTTTT. It yields the protein CASSPRGLAGNTGELFF.

With respect to this clone: Distinct nucleotide sequences in the sample also encode this CDR3. The V call is TRBV29-1, the J call TRBJ1-2; 9 bases match TRBD1. Germline CDR1 SQVTM, CDR2 ANQGSEA. The V and J ends lost 6 bases and 5 bases, in that order; junction bases with no gene match: 10. The CDR3 spans 14 residues. The CDR3 loop reads CSVEGDRAIYGYTF. CDR3 DNA: TGCAGCGTCGAGGGGGACAGGGCTATTTATGGCTACACCTTC.

V and J are TRBV27 and TRBJ1-3; D gene ambiguous. The V and J ends lost 6 bases and 0 bases respectively, with 9 bases between them. The CDR3 length is 14 residues. Germline CDR1 reads MNHEY; CDR2 reads SMNVEV (reference sequence). The CDR3 DNA is TGTGCCAGCAGGAGAGGGCCCTCTGGAAACACCATATATTTT. This encodes CASRRGPSGNTIYF.

V gene TRBV7-2 combines with J gene TRBJ1-2; D gene ambiguous. The germline V gene has CDR1 SGHTA and CDR2 FQGNSA. The CDR3 is 14 residues long. Trimming took 7 bases from V and 0 from J, leaving 12 bases between them. The CDR3 sequence: CASMGYPANYGYTF. The DNA of the CDR3 is TGTGCCAGCATGGGGTACCCAGCTAACTATGGCTACACCTTC.